This is a list of T cell receptor beta chains from one sample in a study of identical twins. One entry per CDR3 protein results from TCRdb running MiXCR on the 5' RACE reads. The repertoire has approximately 680,000 distinct CDR3 sequences, around 7.5% of them found once; the top ten carry roughly 1.6%. In addition, the sample was reused for a study of yellow fever vaccine responses in identical twins.

The sequenced sample was PBMCs. The receptors derive from a woman aged 18 to 35 in good health. CDR3s include the opening cysteine and the closing phenylalanine or tryptophan.

TRBV12-3/TRBV12-4,TRBJ2-1,CASSPDRDNEQFF
TRBV28,TRBJ2-5,CASSTGLSQETQYF
TRBV10-1,TRBJ2-2,CASSESKDSNTGELFF
TRBV15,TRBJ2-3,CATSRDSMRDQLADTQYF
TRBV7-2,TRBJ2-3,CASSLFPGAVQYF
TRBV27,TRBJ2-7,CASSRTLTSGSYEQYF
TRBV15,TRBJ2-3,CATSRALAGGADTQYF
TRBV28,TRBJ2-1,CASSPPAGRNEQFF
TRBV12-3/TRBV12-4,TRBJ1-5,CASSLGRKGQPQHF
TRBV2,TRBJ1-2,CASSPQQGARGGYTF